These T cell receptor beta chains were read from a single sample in a study of blood T cell repertoires in COVID-19. Assay used: immunoSEQ multiplex PCR; TCRdb lists only in-frame clones, some missing. The repertoire consists of around 180,000 clones, with about 74% occurring once and the leading ten covering about 3%. Material: peripheral blood. The receptor set was obtained from a woman older than 75 with acute or convalescent COVID-19. CDR3s include the opening cysteine and the closing phenylalanine or tryptophan. A D gene is named only where the DNA matches it firmly. Not every row has a clone size; where given, it reads once, few, many or a size class.

j_gene	v_gene	abundance	d_gene	len	CDR3nt	CDR3aa
TRBJ1-3	TRBV19	NA	NA	16	TGTGCCAGTAGTATCCAGTCGCCGGGCTCTGGAAACACCATATATTTT	CASSIQSPGSGNTIYF
TRBJ2-2	TRBV5-1	few	NA	16	TGCGCCAGCAGCTTGGAGCTGGGGCAGAACACCGGGGAGCTGTTTTTT	CASSLELGQNTGELFF
TRBJ2-1	TRBV19	NA	TRBD2	17	TGTGCCAGTAGTATAGCGGGAGCGGGAGAGGGGTACAATGAGCAGTTCTTC	CASSIAGAGEGYNEQFF
TRBJ2-5	TRBV28	NA	TRBD2	16	TGTGCCAGCAGTTTCAATCCAGCGGGAGGTGAGGAGACCCAGTACTTC	CASSFNPAGGEETQYF
TRBJ2-4	TRBV4-1	NA	NA	15	TGCGCCAGCAGCCAAATTACAGAAGCCAAAAACATTCAGTACTTC	CASSQITEAKNIQYF
TRBJ2-5	TRBV27	NA	NA	14	TGTGCCAGCAGTTCCACCGCAGGGTACGAGACCCAGTACTTC	CASSSTAGYETQYF
TRBJ1-2	TRBV28	NA	NA	14	TGTGCCAGCAGTTTACTCGAAGGGGGCTATGGCTACACCTTC	CASSLLEGGYGYTF
TRBJ2-1	TRBV28	few	TRBD1	16	TGTGCCAGCAGTCCCCCGGGACAGGGGGCTAGGAATGAGCAGTTCTTC	CASSPPGQGARNEQFF
TRBJ2-4	TRBV3-1/TRBV3-2	NA	NA	14	TGTGCCAGCAGCCAAGAACAGGTGCAAAACATTCAGTACTTC	CASSQEQVQNIQYF
TRBJ1-2	TRBV18	NA	TRBD1	15	TGTGCCAGCTCACCCCTCGACAGGGAGATCTATGGCTACACCTTC	CASSPLDREIYGYTF
TRBJ2-3	TRBV30	NA	TRBD2	15	TGTGCCTGGTGCGGCACCGGGACTAGTGGCTTGACGCAGTATTTT	CAWCGTGTSGLTQYF
TRBJ2-1	TRBV20-1	few	TRBD2	14	TGCAGTGCTAGTCGGCTAGCGGGGAACAATGAGCAGTTCTTC	CSASRLAGNNEQFF
TRBJ1-1	TRBV29-1	NA	TRBD1	13	TGCAGCGTCCGGGACAGGACGAACACTGAAGCTTTCTTT	CSVRDRTNTEAFF
TRBJ2-1	TRBV5-6	NA	TRBD2	15	TGTGCCAGCAGCTACGGGAGGGCCGAGGCGAATGAGCAGTTCTTC	CASSYGRAEANEQFF
TRBJ2-1	TRBV6-1	NA	TRBD2	13	TGTGCCAGCAGTGAATCGGGGGGACTAGTCTCCTTCTTC	CASSESGGLVSFF
TRBJ2-2	TRBV4-2	NA	TRBD2	18	TGTGCCAGCAGCCTTCAAGCCGGGACTATAGTTAGCACCGGGGAGCTGTTTTTT	CASSLQAGTIVSTGELFF
TRBJ1-5	TRBV3-1/TRBV3-2	NA	NA	14	TGTGCCAGCAGCCAAAAGGGGCCCAATCAGCCCCAGCATTTT	CASSQKGPNQPQHF
TRBJ1-1	TRBV19	NA	TRBD1	14	TGTGCCAGTAGTGACAGGGGGTGGAACACTGAAGCTTTCTTT	CASSDRGWNTEAFF
TRBJ2-2	TRBV3-1/TRBV3-2	NA	TRBD1	14	TGTGCCAGCAGCCAACAGGGGGCTGGCGGGGAGCTGTTTTTT	CASSQQGAGGELFF
TRBJ1-4	TRBV29-1	NA	NA	11	TGCAGCGCCCAGTCAAATGAAAAACTGTTTTTT	CSAQSNEKLFF
TRBJ2-1	TRBV3-1/TRBV3-2	NA	NA	11	TGTGCCAGCAGCATTATGAATGAGCAGTTCTTC	CASSIMNEQFF
TRBJ1-5	TRBV28	once	NA	15	TGTGCCAGCGCTCTCCCGACTATCGGCAATCAGCCCCAGCATTTT	CASALPTIGNQPQHF
TRBJ1-4	TRBV10-3	NA	NA	16	TGTGCCGCAGGCGCCCAGACATCTTCAACTAATGAAAAACTGTTTTTT	CAAGAQTSSTNEKLFF
TRBJ2-4	TRBV18	NA	TRBD2	17	TGTGCCAGCTCACCACCGGAGCTAGCGGGATCGGTGGACATTCAGTACTTC	CASSPPELAGSVDIQYF